This T cell receptor beta chain stems from a study of human versus mouse CDR3 diversity and MHC coevolution. In the study overall: Reportedly, immunoSEQ detects one in 200,000 T cells with minimized PCR bias.

Profiled with immunoSEQ multiplex PCR; TCRdb holds only in-frame clones, not every one. The table lists 80,000 or so clones, 93% of them singletons. The CDR3 covers 15 residues. Looked up from germline, CDR1 is SGDLS and CDR2 is YYNGEE. Unmatched junction bases numbered 4, after V lost 3 bases and J lost 4 bases. The study's findings and limits: Human T cells underwent selection on roughly 6 different MHC II alleles. Among all groups, most of the three human donors showed least clonal inequality. iCHAO1 estimated the human TCR beta repertoire at 1.5 million to 2 million clonotypes.

Comments on this clone: Its antigen is unknown.

Specimen: naive CD4+ T cells from blood. Subset: CD45RO-negative CD62L-positive naive CD4 T cells. The rearrangement links TRBV9 to TRBJ2-6; 7 nucleotides agree with TRBD1. This receptor was identified in a person aged 30 to 70 in good health. The CDR3 loop reads CASSADRVGANVLTF. For the CDR3, the DNA is TGTGCCAGCAGCGCCGACAGGGTCGGGGCCAACGTCCTGACTTTC.